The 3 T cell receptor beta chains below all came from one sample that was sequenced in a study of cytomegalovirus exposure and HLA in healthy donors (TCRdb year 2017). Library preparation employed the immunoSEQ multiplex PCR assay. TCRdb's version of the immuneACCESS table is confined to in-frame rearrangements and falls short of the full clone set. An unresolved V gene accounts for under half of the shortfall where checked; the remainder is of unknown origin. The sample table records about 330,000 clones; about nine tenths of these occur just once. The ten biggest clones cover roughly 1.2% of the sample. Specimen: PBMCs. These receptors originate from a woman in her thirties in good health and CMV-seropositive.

The CDR3: CASSFPGGGEQYF. CDR3 nucleotides: TGCGCCAGCAGCTTTCCGGGGGGTGGCGAGCAGTACTTC. This chain links TRBV5-1 with TRBJ2-7; 7 bases line up with TRBD2. This CDR3 has 13 amino acids. V lost 2 bases and J lost 6; bases outside the gene matches: 5. Per germline, CDR1 SGHRS and CDR2 YFSETQ.

The CDR3 is CATSSWQGELFF. In DNA, the CDR3 is TGTGCCACCAGCAGTTGGCAAGGGGAGCTGTTTTTT. V usage is TRBV15 and J usage is TRBJ2-2; D ambiguous. This CDR3 contains 12 residues. Germline loops: CDR1 LNHNV, CDR2 YYDKDF (reference sequence). V was cut by 3 bases and J by 8 bases, with 7 bases left in between.

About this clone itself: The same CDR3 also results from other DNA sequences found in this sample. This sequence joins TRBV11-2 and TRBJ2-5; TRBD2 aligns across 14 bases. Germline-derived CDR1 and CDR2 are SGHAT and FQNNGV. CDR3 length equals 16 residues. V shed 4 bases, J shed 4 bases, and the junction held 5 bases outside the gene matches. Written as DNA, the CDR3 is TGTGCCAGCAGCTCTGGACTAGCGGGAGGAGGAGAGACCCAGTACTTC. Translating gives CASSSGLAGGGETQYF.